The following is a T cell receptor (beta chain) sequence with its context. Expressed TCRB transcripts got sequenced, as all isolated RNA was reverse transcribed. Produced via immunoSEQ multiplex PCR; TCRdb's table is partial and in-frame only. The sample comprises hundreds of thousands of clones, roughly an eighth of which are singletons, and about 0.018% rests with the top ten. The collection from each donor was one heparinised blood draw averaging around 120 mL. Based on CD45RO/CCR7/CD25/CD127/CD95/CD27, CD4+ regulatory, stem cell-like memory, naive and central memory cells were sorted. The data derive from a study of beta chain features in type 1 diabetes. On the study more broadly: In age, gender and cell yields, patients were similar to healthy donors.

This receptor was identified in a man younger than 30 in good health. Sequencing was performed on naive CD4+ T cells from blood.

This chain's CDR3 is CARPRLAGGIGEQYF. CDR3 sequence (DNA): TGTGCCAGACCCCGACTAGCGGGGGGGATAGGCGAGCAGTACTTC. This chain uses TRBV2 with TRBJ2-7; 14 nucleotides agree with TRBD2. This CDR3 has 15 amino acids. The germline gives CDR1 SNHLY, CDR2 FYNNEI. Trimming at V came to 9 bases and at J to 6 bases, leaving 10 bases not matched to a gene.